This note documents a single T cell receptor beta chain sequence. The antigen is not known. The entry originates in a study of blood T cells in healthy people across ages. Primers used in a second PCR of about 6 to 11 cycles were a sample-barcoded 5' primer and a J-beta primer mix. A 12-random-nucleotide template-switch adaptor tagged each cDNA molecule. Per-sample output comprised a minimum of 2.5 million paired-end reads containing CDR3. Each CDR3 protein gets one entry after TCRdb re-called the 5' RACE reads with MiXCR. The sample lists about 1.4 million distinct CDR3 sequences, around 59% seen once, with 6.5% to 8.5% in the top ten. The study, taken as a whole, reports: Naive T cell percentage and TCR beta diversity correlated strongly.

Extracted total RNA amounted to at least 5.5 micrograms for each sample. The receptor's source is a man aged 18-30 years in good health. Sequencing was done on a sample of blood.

This CDR3 is CSGYSGSSYEQYF. The CDR3 nucleotides are TGCAGTGGATATAGCGGGAGCTCCTACGAGCAGTACTTC. The rearrangement links TRBV20-1 to TRBJ2-7, with TRBD2 matching over 9 bases. CDR1 is DFQATT, CDR2 SNEGSKA, per germline (reference sequence). After removal of 7 bases from V and 0 bases from J, the junction contained 4 bases not matched to a gene. This CDR3 has 13 residues.